This T cell receptor beta chain was captured by sequencing in a study of CD8+CD57+ T cells in acquired aplastic anemia. Study-level information: Sorted CD4+ and CD8+ cells gave a mean 3.2 ug DNA, range roughly 0.19 to 30 ug.

Investigators profiled TCR beta VDJ and CDR3 from genomic DNA template. TCRdb itself ran the reads through MiXCR, one entry per CDR3 protein. The table has 310,000 or so distinct CDR3 sequences, approximately 57% seen once. Study-wide findings and caveats: Patients shared some 29 CD8+ CDR3 sequences with controls.

As concerns this clonotype: Its antigen is unknown.

For sequencing, patients were chosen who had shown expansion of CD8+CD57+ cells by flow cytometry. In germline, CDR1 is MGHDK, CDR2 SYGVNS. V lost 1 base, J lost 0 bases, and 28 bases lay in between. This CDR3 has 21 residues. The chain recombines TRBV25-1 with TRBJ2-7; either TRBD1 or TRBD2 may supply D (5 bases each). Sequencing was done on a sample of sorted CD4+, CD8+, or CD8+CD57+ T cells (not recorded which) from PBMCs. The receptor was isolated from a human donor with aplastic anemia. The CDR3: CASSESRDQHQTGLSSYEQYF. CDR3 in DNA: TGTGCCAGCAGTGAATCCCGGGACCAACATCAGACTGGCTTAAGCTCCTACGAGCAGTACTTC.